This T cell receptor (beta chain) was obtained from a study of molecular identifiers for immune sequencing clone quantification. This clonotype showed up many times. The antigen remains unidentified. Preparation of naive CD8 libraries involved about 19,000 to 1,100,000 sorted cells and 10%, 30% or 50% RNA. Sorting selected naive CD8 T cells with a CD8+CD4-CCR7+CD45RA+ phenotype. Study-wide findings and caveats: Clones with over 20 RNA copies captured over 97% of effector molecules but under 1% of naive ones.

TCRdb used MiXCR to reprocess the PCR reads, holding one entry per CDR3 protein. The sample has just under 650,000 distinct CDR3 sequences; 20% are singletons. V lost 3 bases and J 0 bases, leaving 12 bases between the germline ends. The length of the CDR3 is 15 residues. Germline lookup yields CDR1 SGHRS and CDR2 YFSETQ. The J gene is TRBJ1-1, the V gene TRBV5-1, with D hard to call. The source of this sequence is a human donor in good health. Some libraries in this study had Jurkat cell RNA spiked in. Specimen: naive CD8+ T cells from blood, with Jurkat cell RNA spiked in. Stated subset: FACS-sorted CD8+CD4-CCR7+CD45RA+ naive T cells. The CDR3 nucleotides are TGCGCCAGCAGCTATTCACCGATCATGAACACTGAAGCTTTCTTT. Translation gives CASSYSPIMNTEAFF.